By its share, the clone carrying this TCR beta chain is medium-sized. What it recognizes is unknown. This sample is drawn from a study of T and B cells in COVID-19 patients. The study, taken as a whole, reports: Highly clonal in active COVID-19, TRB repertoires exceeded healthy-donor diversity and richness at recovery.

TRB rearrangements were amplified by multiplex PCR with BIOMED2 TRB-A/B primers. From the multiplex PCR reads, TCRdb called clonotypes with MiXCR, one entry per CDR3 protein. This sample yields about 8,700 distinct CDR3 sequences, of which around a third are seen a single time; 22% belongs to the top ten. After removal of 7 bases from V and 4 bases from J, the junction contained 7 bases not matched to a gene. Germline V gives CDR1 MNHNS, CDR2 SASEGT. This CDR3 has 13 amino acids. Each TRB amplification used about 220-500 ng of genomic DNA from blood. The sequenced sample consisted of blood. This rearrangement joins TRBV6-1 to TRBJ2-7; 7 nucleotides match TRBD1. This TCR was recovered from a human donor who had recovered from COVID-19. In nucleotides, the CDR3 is TGTGCCAGCAAGAAACAGGGGTTATACGAGCAGTACTTC. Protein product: CASKKQGLYEQYF.